Below, 20 T cell receptor beta chains from the same sample are listed, as sequenced in a study of cytomegalovirus exposure and HLA in healthy donors. The study ran its PCR with 60 Vbeta and 13 Jbeta primers. Only in-frame clones appear in the TCRdb table, and some are missing; sequencing was by immunoSEQ multiplex PCR. Its clone listing holds about 72,000 clones. Sequencing was performed on PBMCs. The source is a man over 45 in good health and CMV-seropositive.

The V and J genes are TRBV2 and TRBJ1-1; D remains unclear. From germline, CDR1 is SNHLY and CDR2 FYNNEI. CDR3 size: 12 residues. With 8 bases removed from V and 0 bases from J, the gap between germline ends came to 7 bases. The CDR3 is CASDRVNTEAFF. The DNA of the CDR3 is TGTGCCAGCGACCGGGTGAACACTGAAGCTTTCTTT.

The chain joins TRBV2 to TRBJ2-5; 7 bases align to TRBD2. Unmatched junction bases numbered 6, after V lost 4 bases and J lost 4 bases. This CDR3 has 14 residues. Germline CDR1 and CDR2: SNHLY and FYNNEI. The CDR3 reads CASSALGEGETQYF. CDR3 DNA: TGTGCCAGCAGTGCCCTCGGGGAGGGAGAGACCCAGTACTTC.

V is TRBV5-1 and J is TRBJ2-5; TRBD1 aligns across 8 bases. The J segment lost 5 bases and the V segment lost 4 bases, leaving 7 bases of the junction unmatched. The germline V gene encodes CDR1 SGHRS and CDR2 YFSETQ. The CDR3 length is 14 residues. The CDR3 here is CASSQTGGRETQYF. Written as DNA, the CDR3 is TGCGCCAGCAGCCAAACAGGGGGTAGGGAGACCCAGTACTTC.

CDR3 residues: CASSLADRNQPQHF. CDR3 in DNA: TGTGCCAGCAGCTTGGCCGACAGAAATCAGCCCCAGCATTTT. This sequence joins TRBV5-6 and TRBJ1-5; tentative D call: TRBD1 (5 bases). The CDR3 extends over 14 amino acids. In germline, CDR1 is SGHDT, CDR2 YYEEEE. V gave up 0 bases and J gave up 4 bases, with 8 bases separating them.

Details on this clone: In the same sample, other DNA sequences code for this CDR3. V and J are TRBV19 and TRBJ1-5; 7 bases map to TRBD1. The V gene's germline CDR1 is LNHDA and CDR2 SQIVND (reference sequence). J lost 0 bases, V lost 5 bases, and 4 bases had no gene match. CDR3 size: 15 residues. The CDR3 coding sequence is TGTGCCAGTAGTTTCGACAGGGATAGCAATCAGCCCCAGCATTTT. This sequence encodes CASSFDRDSNQPQHF.

The rearrangement uses TRBV4-2 and TRBJ2-4; a possible D gene is TRBD2 (6 bases). CDR1 LGHNA and CDR2 YNFKEQ come from the germline V gene. The CDR3 runs to 14 residues. V was pared by 1 base and J by 6 bases, with 10 bases between. The CDR3 protein is CASSQVETRNIQYF. DNA for the CDR3: TGTGCCAGCAGCCAAGTGGAGACTAGAAACATTCAGTACTTC.

The chain carries TRBV7-9 and TRBJ1-1, with D possibly TRBD1 on 5 matching bases. The CDR3 is 13 amino acids. Per the germline V gene, CDR1 is SEHNR and CDR2 is FQNEAQ (reference sequence). Trimming left V 5 bases short and J 3 bases short, with 10 bases between. In nucleotides, the CDR3 is TGTGCCAGCAGCCTCGAAGGGGACACTGAAGCTTTCTTT. Amino acid sequence: CASSLEGDTEAFF. Full variable domain (outside the CDR3, taken from reference TRBV7-9 and TRBJ1-1): DTGVSQNPRHKITKRGQNVTFRCDPISEHNRLYWYRQTLGQGPEFLTYFQNEAQLEKSRLLSDRFSAERPKGSFSTLEIQRTEQGDSAMYLCASSLEGDTEAFFGQGTRLTVV.

The chain uses TRBV28 and TRBJ1-1; 7 nucleotides match TRBD1. Unmatched junction bases numbered 2, after V lost 1 base and J lost 0 bases. The CDR3 contains 15 residues. Germline CDR1 MDHEN, CDR2 SYDVKM. The CDR3 here is CASSLYRGVNTEAFF. In nucleotides, the CDR3 is TGTGCCAGCAGTTTATACAGGGGAGTGAACACTGAAGCTTTCTTT.

The V call is TRBV4-1, the J call TRBJ1-4; tentative D call: TRBD1 (5 bases). The ends were cut back, 4 bases at V and 1 base at J, with 10 bases in the middle. There are 15 residues in the CDR3. Germline CDR1 reads MGHRA; CDR2 reads YSYEKL. The chain's CDR3 is CASSRGEGTNEKLFF. CDR3 sequence (DNA): TGCGCCAGCAGCCGAGGGGAGGGAACTAATGAAAAACTGTTTTTT.

The V call is TRBV6-5, the J call TRBJ1-3; a possible D gene is TRBD1 (6 bases). The germline V gene encodes CDR1 MNHEY and CDR2 SVGAGI. The CDR3 is made up of 15 amino acids. Trimming removed 6 bases from V and 1 base from J, with 13 bases in between. CDR3 sequence reads: CASRIGQYSGNTIYF. For the CDR3, the DNA is TGTGCCAGCAGGATAGGACAGTATTCTGGAAACACCATATATTTT.

Details on this clone: This sample also contains other DNA sequences that code for the same CDR3. The V gene is TRBV12-5, the J gene TRBJ1-1; D is undetermined. The CDR3 runs 14 residues. CDR1 is LGHNT and CDR2 is FRNRAP in the germline V gene. V was trimmed by 5 bases and J by 0 bases, leaving 10 bases between them. CDR3 DNA sequence: TGTGCTAGTGGTCTAGACTTAATGAACACTGAAGCTTTCTTT. It specifies CASGLDLMNTEAFF.

J is TRBJ2-7 and V is TRBV2, with 9 bases matching TRBD2. CDR3 length: 14 amino acids. Germline V gene data show CDR1 as SNHLY and CDR2 as FYNNEI. Trimming at V came to 7 bases and at J to 5 bases, leaving 9 bases not matched to a gene. The chain's CDR3 is CASTRGGADDEQYV. CDR3 DNA sequence: TGTGCCAGCACCCGCGGGGGGGCCGACGACGAGCAGTACGTC.

The gene calls are TRBV5-1 and TRBJ1-5, with 9 bases that match TRBD1. Losses at the gene ends were 5 bases for V and 4 bases for J; bases not matched to a gene: 4. Per germline, CDR1 SGHRS and CDR2 YFSETQ. The CDR3 sequence is 14 residues long. The CDR3 loop reads CASSFGTGNQPQHF. CDR3 DNA: TGCGCCAGCAGTTTCGGGACAGGGAATCAGCCCCAGCATTTT.

The chain couples TRBV2 to TRBJ1-1; 8 bases align to TRBD1. The CDR3 is 16 residues long. V lost 6 bases and J lost 1; bases outside the gene matches: 10. Germline CDR1 is SNHLY and CDR2 is FYNNEI. The CDR3 sequence: CASSAGQGIGNTEAFF. For the CDR3, the DNA is TGTGCCAGCAGCGCCGGACAGGGCATCGGGAACACTGAAGCTTTCTTT. The whole variable domain, filled in from reference TRBV2 and TRBJ1-1, reads EPEVTQTPSHQVTQMGQEVILRCVPISNHLYFYWYRQILGQKVEFLVSFYNNEISEKSEIFDDQFSVERPDGSNFTLKIRSTKLEDSAMYFCASSAGQGIGNTEAFFGQGTRLTVV.

The chain combines TRBV7-6 with TRBJ1-1; D is possibly TRBD1 (5 bases). The CDR3 loop spans 14 amino acids. Germline V gene lookup returns CDR1 SGHVS and CDR2 FNYEAQ. The germline V and J ends were trimmed by 4 bases and 1 base, with 10 bases remaining between them. CDR3 residues: CASSSDTGNTEAFF. CDR3 sequence (DNA): TGTGCCAGCAGCTCGGACACTGGGAACACTGAAGCTTTCTTT.

The chain carries TRBV4-1 and TRBJ2-3; 11 bases align to TRBD2. The CDR3 consists of 18 residues. With V trimmed by 4 bases and J by 6 bases, 15 bases remained unmatched. The germline gives CDR1 MGHRA, CDR2 YSYEKL. The CDR3 loop reads CASSPGVVAGGLHDTQYF. CDR3 sequence (DNA): TGCGCCAGCAGCCCGGGGGTGGTAGCGGGAGGGCTTCATGATACGCAGTATTTT.

CDR3 bases: TGTGCCAGCTCACCACCGAAGGGGGGGAGTAGCTATGGCTACACCTTC. This codes for CASSPPKGGSSYGYTF. The chain recombines TRBV18 with TRBJ1-2, with D possibly TRBD1 on 6 matching bases. CDR1 KGHSH and CDR2 LQKENI come from the germline V gene. The CDR3 length is 16 residues. V lost 0 bases, J lost 4 bases, and 15 bases lay in between. Filled out from reference TRBV18 and TRBJ1-2, the complete variable domain reads NAGVMQNPRHLVRRRGQEARLRCSPMKGHSHVYWYRQLPEEGLKFMVYLQKENIIDESGMPKERFSAEFPKEGPSILRIQQVVRGDSAAYFCASSPPKGGSSYGYTFGSGTRLTVV.

The CDR3 DNA sequence: TGTGCCAGCAACTCTCTATCGGGGGGCACTGAAGCTTTCTTT. Translation: CASNSLSGGTEAFF. The V call is TRBV28, the J call TRBJ1-1; a possible D gene is TRBD1 (5 bases). The CDR3 extends over 14 amino acids. Trimming stripped 7 bases from V and 4 bases from J, with 16 bases between. CDR1 is MDHEN, CDR2 SYDVKM, per germline.

The chain carries TRBV9 and TRBJ2-5; tentatively, D is TRBD2 (5 bases). V was trimmed by 2 bases and J by 1 base, leaving 9 bases between them. CDR1 SGDLS and CDR2 YYNGEE come from the germline V gene. This CDR3 is 14 amino acids long. The CDR3 DNA reads as TGTGCCAGCAGCGTTGGACGGGGCCAAGAGACCCAGTACTTC. This sequence encodes CASSVGRGQETQYF.

The J gene is TRBJ2-2, the V gene TRBV11-2; TRBD2 matches 7 bases. The CDR3 consists of 14 residues. With V trimmed by 5 bases and J by 6 bases, 6 bases remained unmatched. Germline values: CDR1 SGHAT, CDR2 FQNNGV. CDR3 sequence: CASSPQSGAGELFF. The CDR3, as DNA: TGTGCCAGCAGCCCACAAAGCGGGGCCGGGGAGCTGTTTTTT.